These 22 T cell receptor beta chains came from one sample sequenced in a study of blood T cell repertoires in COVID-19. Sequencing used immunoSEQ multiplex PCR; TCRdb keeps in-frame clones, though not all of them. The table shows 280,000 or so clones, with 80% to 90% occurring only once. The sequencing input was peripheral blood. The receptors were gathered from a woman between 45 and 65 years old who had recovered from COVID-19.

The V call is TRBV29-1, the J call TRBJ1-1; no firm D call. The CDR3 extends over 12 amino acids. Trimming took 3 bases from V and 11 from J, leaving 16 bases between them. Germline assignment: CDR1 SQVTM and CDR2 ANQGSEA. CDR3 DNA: TGCAGCGTTGAGGGTGAGGGCCCCGGGGCTTTCTTT. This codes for CSVEGEGPGAFF.

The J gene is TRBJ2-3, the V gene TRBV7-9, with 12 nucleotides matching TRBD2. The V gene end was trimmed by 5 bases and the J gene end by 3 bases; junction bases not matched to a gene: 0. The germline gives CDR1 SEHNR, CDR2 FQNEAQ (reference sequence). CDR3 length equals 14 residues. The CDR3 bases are TGTGCCAGCAGCACTAGCGGGGGGACAGATACGCAGTATTTT. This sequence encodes CASSTSGGTDTQYF.

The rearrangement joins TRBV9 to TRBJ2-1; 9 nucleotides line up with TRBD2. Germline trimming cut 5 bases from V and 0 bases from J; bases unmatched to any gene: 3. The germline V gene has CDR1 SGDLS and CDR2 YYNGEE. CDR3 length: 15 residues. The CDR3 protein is CASSLSGGSYNEQFF. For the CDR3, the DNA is TGTGCCAGCAGTCTTAGCGGGGGCTCCTACAATGAGCAGTTCTTC.

The CDR3 DNA reads TGCGCCAGCAGTCGTCAGGGGGCTGGCAATGAGCAGTTCTTC. It encodes CASSRQGAGNEQFF. The rearrangement links TRBV5-1 to TRBJ2-1; 8 positions match TRBD1. With 5 bases clipped from V and 6 bases from J, the junction kept 7 bases outside the gene matches. Looked up from germline, CDR1 is SGHRS and CDR2 is YFSETQ. There are 14 residues in the CDR3.

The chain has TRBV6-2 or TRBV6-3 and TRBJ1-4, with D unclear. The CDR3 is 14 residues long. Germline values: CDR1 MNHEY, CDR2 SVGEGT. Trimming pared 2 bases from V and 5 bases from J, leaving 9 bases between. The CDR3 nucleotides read TGTGCCAGCAGTTACGGCAGAGGCAATGAAAAACTGTTTTTT. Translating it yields CASSYGRGNEKLFF.

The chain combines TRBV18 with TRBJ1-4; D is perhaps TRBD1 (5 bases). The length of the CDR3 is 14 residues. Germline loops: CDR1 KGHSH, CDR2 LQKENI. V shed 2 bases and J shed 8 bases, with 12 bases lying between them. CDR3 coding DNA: TGTGCCAGCTCACCAGGTCAGGGATGGGAAAAACTGTTTTTT. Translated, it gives CASSPGQGWEKLFF.

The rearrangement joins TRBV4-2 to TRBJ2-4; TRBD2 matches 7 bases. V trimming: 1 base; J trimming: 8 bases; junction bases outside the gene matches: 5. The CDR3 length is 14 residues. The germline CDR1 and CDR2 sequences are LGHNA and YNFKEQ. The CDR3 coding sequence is TGTGCCAGCAGCCAAGGCTCCGGGGGGTACATTCAGTACTTC. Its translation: CASSQGSGGYIQYF.

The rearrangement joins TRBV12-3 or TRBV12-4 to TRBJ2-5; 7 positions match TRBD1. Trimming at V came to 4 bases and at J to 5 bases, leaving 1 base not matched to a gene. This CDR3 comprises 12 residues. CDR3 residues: CASSSTGETQYF. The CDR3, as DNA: TGTGCCAGCAGTTCGACAGGGGAGACCCAGTACTTC.

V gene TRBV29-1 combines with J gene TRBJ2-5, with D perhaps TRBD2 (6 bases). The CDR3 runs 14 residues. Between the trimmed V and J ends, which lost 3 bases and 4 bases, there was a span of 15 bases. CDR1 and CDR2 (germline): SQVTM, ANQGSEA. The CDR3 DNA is TGCAGCGTTGATAAAGGGCAGGGAGGAGAGACCCAGTACTTC. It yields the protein CSVDKGQGGETQYF.

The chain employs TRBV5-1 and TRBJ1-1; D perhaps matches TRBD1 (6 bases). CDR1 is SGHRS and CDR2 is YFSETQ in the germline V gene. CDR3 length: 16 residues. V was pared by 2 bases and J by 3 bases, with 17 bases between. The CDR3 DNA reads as TGCGCCAGCAGCTTAGGCAGGGGCCAACTAGACACTGAAGCTTTCTTT. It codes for CASSLGRGQLDTEAFF. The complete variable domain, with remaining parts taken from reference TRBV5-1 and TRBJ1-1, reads KAGVTQTPRYLIKTRGQQVTLSCSPISGHRSVSWYQQTPGQGLQFLFEYFSETQRNKGNFPGRFSGRQFSNSRSEMNVSTLELGDSALYLCASSLGRGQLDTEAFFGQGTRLTVV.

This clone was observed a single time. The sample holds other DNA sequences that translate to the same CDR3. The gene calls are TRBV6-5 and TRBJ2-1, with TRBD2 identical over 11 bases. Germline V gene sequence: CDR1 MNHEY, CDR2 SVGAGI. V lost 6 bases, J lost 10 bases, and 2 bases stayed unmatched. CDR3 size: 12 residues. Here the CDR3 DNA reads TGTGCCAGCAGACGGACTAGCGGGGAGCAGTTCTTC. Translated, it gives CASRRTSGEQFF.

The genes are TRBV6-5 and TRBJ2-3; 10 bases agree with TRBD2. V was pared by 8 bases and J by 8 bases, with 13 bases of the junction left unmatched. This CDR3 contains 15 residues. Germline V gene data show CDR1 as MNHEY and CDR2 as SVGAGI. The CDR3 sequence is CASGKVAGGDGTQYF. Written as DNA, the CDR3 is TGTGCCAGCGGGAAAGTAGCGGGAGGTGATGGTACGCAGTATTTT.

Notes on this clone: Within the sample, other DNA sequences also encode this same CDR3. The CDR3 reads CASRLAGGTGELFF. CDR3 bases: TGTGCCAGCAGGCTAGCGGGGGGGACCGGGGAGCTGTTTTTT. This chain joins TRBV27 and TRBJ2-2; 12 nucleotides line up with TRBD2. Unmatched junction bases numbered 1, after V lost 6 bases and J lost 5 bases. Germline V gives CDR1 MNHEY, CDR2 SMNVEV (reference sequence). The CDR3 extends over 14 amino acids.

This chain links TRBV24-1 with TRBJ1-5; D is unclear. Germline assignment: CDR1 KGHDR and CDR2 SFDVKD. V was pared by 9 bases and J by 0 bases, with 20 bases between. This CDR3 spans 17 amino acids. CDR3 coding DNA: TGTGCCACCCTTACCCGAGGAGGGTTTGATAGCAATCAGCCCCAGCATTTT. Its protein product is CATLTRGGFDSNQPQHF.

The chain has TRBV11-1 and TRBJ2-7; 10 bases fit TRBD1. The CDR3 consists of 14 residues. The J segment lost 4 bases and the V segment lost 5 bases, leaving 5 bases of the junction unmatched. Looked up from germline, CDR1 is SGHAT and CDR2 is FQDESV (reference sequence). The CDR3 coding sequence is TGTGCCAGCAGCCCACGGACAGGGGGATACGAGCAGTACTTC. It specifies CASSPRTGGYEQYF.

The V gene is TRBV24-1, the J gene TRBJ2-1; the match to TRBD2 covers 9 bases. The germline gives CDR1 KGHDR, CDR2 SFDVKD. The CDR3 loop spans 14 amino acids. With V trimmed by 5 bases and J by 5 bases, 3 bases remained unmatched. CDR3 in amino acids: CATSASGANNEQFF. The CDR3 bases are TGTGCCACCAGTGCTAGCGGGGCCAACAATGAGCAGTTCTTC.

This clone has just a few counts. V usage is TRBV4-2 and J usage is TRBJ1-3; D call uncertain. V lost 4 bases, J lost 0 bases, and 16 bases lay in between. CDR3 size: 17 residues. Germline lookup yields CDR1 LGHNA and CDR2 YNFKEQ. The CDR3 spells CASSPSTGARSGNTIYF. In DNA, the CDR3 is TGTGCCAGCAGCCCTTCGACGGGAGCACGCTCTGGAAACACCATATATTTT.

CDR3 region: CASSGGGANEQFF. The CDR3 region has the DNA TGTGCCAGCAGTGGCGGGGGCGCGAATGAGCAGTTCTTC. The rearrangement links TRBV2 to TRBJ2-1, with a possible D match to TRBD2 (7 bases). The CDR3 is made up of 13 amino acids. The germline V and J ends were trimmed by 4 bases and 7 bases, with 11 bases remaining between them. Looked up from germline, CDR1 is SNHLY and CDR2 is FYNNEI.

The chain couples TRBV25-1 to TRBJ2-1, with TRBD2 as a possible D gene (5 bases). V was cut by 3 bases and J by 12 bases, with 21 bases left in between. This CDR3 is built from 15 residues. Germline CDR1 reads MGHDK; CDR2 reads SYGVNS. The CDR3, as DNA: TGTGCCAGCAGTGATTTTTCCCGGACTCTTGCCGGGCAGTTCTTC. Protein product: CASSDFSRTLAGQFF.

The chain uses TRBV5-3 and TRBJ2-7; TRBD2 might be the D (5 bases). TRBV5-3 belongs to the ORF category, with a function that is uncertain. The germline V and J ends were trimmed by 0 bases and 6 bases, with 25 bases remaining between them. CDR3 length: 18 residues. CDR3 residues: CARSLGEQSHQSRFEQYF. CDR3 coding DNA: TGTGCCAGAAGCTTGGGGGAGCAGTCTCACCAATCGAGGTTCGAGCAGTACTTC.

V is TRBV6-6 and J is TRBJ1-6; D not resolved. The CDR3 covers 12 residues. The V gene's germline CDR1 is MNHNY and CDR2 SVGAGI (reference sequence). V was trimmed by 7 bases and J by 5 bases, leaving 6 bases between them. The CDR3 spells CASTSDNSPLHF. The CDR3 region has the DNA TGTGCCAGCACCTCGGATAATTCACCCCTCCACTTT.

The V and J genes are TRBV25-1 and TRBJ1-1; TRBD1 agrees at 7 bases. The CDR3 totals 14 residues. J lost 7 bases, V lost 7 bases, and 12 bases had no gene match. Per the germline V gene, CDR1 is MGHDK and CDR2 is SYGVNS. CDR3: CASKEGGDGFEAFF. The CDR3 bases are TGTGCCAGCAAAGAAGGGGGCGATGGGTTTGAAGCTTTCTTT.